The clone carrying this T cell receptor (beta chain) was seen ten or more times. The antigen is unknown. These data are taken from a study of PD-L1 blockade in urothelial cancer. Whole-study context: Analysis of blood occurred 3 weeks (second dose) and 6 weeks after treatment start.

Study-wide results and caveats: TCR clonality was measured in pretreatment peripheral blood. Clonality below the median predicted better survival.

Germline CDR1 and CDR2: SGHDT and YYEEEE. Losses at the gene ends were 4 bases for V and 7 bases for J; bases not matched to a gene: 6. The CDR3 has 14 residues. Sequenced by immunoSEQ multiplex PCR; TCRdb stores in-frame clones only, minus some. The table records about 52,000 clones, around 77% of them present only once. Here the sequenced sample was PBMCs, taken around atezolizumab (anti-PD-L1) treatment. The TCR comes from a man aged 65 to 85 with urothelial cancer. The J gene is TRBJ2-2, the V gene TRBV5-6; 8 positions match TRBD1. The CDR3 spells CASSIQGDDGELFF. Written as DNA, the CDR3 is TGTGCCAGCAGCATACAGGGGGATGACGGGGAGCTGTTTTTT.